This passage covers 24 T cell receptor beta chains from one sample sequenced in a study of human T cells and chemical hapten exposure. TCRdb recomputed calls from the RACE reads with MiXCR, one row per CDR3 protein. The table records under 200,000 distinct CDR3 sequences, more than 14% of them present only once. Time point: patch test 1, 2 weeks after DPC sensitization. Treatment of the sample: therapeutic diphenylcyclopropenone sensitization with weekly scalp DPC. The sample in question was whole blood, obtained in connection with sensitization to the hapten diphenylcyclopropenone (DPC). The receptors were sampled from a woman in her twenties or thirties with alopecia areata. Some clones in this sample may be carry-over from other donors' samples.

The chain links TRBV5-6 to TRBJ2-7; D is unclear. The germline V gene has CDR1 SGHDT and CDR2 YYEEEE. V was cut by 2 bases and J by 0 bases, with 3 bases left in between. The CDR3 consists of 12 residues. Here the CDR3 reads CASSLYSYEQYF. The CDR3 region has the DNA TGTGCCAGCAGCTTATACTCCTACGAGCAGTACTTC.

Only a few counts were recorded for this clonotype. This chain joins TRBV5-1 and TRBJ2-3; TRBD2 might be the D (6 bases). This CDR3 is built from 14 residues. Trimming took 0 bases from V and 4 from J, leaving 9 bases between them. Per the germline V gene, CDR1 is SGHRS and CDR2 is YFSETQ. DNA of the CDR3: TGCGCCAGCAGCTTGGCGGGGGTTGCAGATACGCAGTATTTT. Translation: CASSLAGVADTQYF.

The chain links TRBV12-3 or TRBV12-4 to TRBJ1-1; TRBD1 is a possible D gene (6 bases). Trimming shortened V by 5 bases and J by 5 bases, and 12 bases separated the two germline ends. The CDR3 covers 13 residues. The CDR3 protein is CASSPGVGTEAFF. CDR3 in DNA: TGTGCCAGCAGTCCAGGGGTAGGGACTGAAGCTTTCTTT.

This clonotype was observed at least ten times. V gene TRBV20-1 combines with J gene TRBJ1-6; D possibly corresponds to TRBD1 (5 bases). Germline V gene data show CDR1 as DFQATT and CDR2 as SNEGSKA (reference sequence). V was shortened by 6 bases and J by 0 bases, with 18 bases between the two germline ends. The CDR3 loop spans 17 amino acids. In DNA, the CDR3 is TGCAGTGCCCTAAGGGACTCCACCTCCTCCTATAATTCACCCCTCCACTTT. This codes for CSALRDSTSSYNSPLHF.

V and J are TRBV4-3 and TRBJ2-1; no definite D call. V dropped 0 bases and J dropped 7 bases, with 13 bases sitting between them. CDR1 is LGHNA, CDR2 YSLEER, per germline. The CDR3 covers 15 residues. The CDR3 protein is CASSQDFGHANEQFF. The CDR3 region has the DNA TGCGCCAGCAGCCAAGACTTCGGGCACGCTAATGAGCAGTTCTTC.

With regard to this clonotype: The junction departs from the called germline gene at one end, perhaps through a read error. The chain recombines TRBV30 with TRBJ1-5; 7 nucleotides line up with TRBD1. This CDR3 has 13 residues. Germline V lookup: CDR1 GTSNPN, CDR2 SVGIG (reference sequence). DNA of the CDR3: TGTGCCTGGAGTACACAGGGGAATCAGTCCCAGCATTTT. Translation: CAWSTQGNQSQHF.

This clonotype was counted ten times or more. This chain uses TRBV7-2 with TRBJ1-3, with D hard to call. The CDR3 totals 15 residues. Deletions cut 6 bases from V and 3 bases from J, with 15 bases between. The V gene's germline CDR1 is SGHTA and CDR2 FQGNSA. CDR3 DNA sequence: TGTGCCAGCAGTTCAACGAGGACGGTTGGAAACACCATATATTTT. It translates to CASSSTRTVGNTIYF.

This clonotype was seen a handful of times. The rearrangement uses TRBV30 and TRBJ2-1; D gene uncertain. The germline gives CDR1 GTSNPN, CDR2 SVGIG (reference sequence). Trimming stripped 1 base from V and 9 bases from J, with 13 bases between. The CDR3 length is 13 residues. The CDR3 here is CAWSASGFGEQFF. The CDR3 DNA sequence: TGTGCCTGGAGTGCGTCTGGGTTTGGTGAGCAGTTCTTC.

Many counts were recorded for this clonotype. The V call is TRBV12-3 or TRBV12-4, the J call TRBJ2-2; the match to TRBD1 covers 7 bases. The J segment lost 0 bases and the V segment lost 2 bases, leaving 3 bases of the junction unmatched. CDR3 length equals 16 residues. The CDR3 spells CASSLSGTANTGELFF. The CDR3 bases are TGTGCCAGCAGTTTAAGTGGGACAGCGAACACCGGGGAGCTGTTTTTT.

As for this clonotype: Mismatch with germline at one junction end may stem from a read error. The chain is built from TRBV7-2 and TRBJ1-2, with D perhaps matching TRBD1 (6 bases). From germline, CDR1 is SGHTA and CDR2 FQGNSA. This CDR3 region has 15 residues. The chain's CDR3 is CVSSLKQGWLYGYTF. CDR3 nucleotides: TGTGTCAGCAGCCTGAAACAGGGCTGGCTCTATGGCTACACCTTC.

This clonotype has at least ten counts. The rearrangement links TRBV12-3 or TRBV12-4 to TRBJ1-2, with 10 bases matching TRBD1. With V trimmed by 6 bases and J by 4 bases, 5 bases remained unmatched. This CDR3 has 14 amino acids. The CDR3 DNA reads as TGTGCCAGCAGCTTGGGACAGGGGTCCTATGGCTACACCTTC. This translates into CASSLGQGSYGYTF.

This clonotype was detected a few times. The chain couples TRBV29-1 to TRBJ2-7; TRBD1 matches at 8 bases. J lost 5 bases, V lost 7 bases, and 10 bases had no gene match. Germline CDR1 SQVTM, CDR2 ANQGSEA. This CDR3 has 13 residues. CDR3 in amino acids: CSGMSGTGNEQYF. For the CDR3, the DNA is TGCAGCGGTATGTCGGGGACAGGAAACGAGCAGTACTTC.

This clonotype was observed many times. The rearrangement joins TRBV7-9 to TRBJ1-1, with no clear D. Germline assignment: CDR1 SEHNR and CDR2 FQNEAQ (reference sequence). This CDR3 has 13 amino acids. Trimming took off 7 bases at V and 8 bases at J, with 17 bases between the two ends. The CDR3 DNA reads as TGTGCCAGCATCCACCAGACCGGGAGGGAAGCTTTCTTT. As protein: CASIHQTGREAFF.

The CDR3 sequence is CASRAWEGIYNEQFF. In DNA, the CDR3 is TGTGCCAGCAGGGCCTGGGAGGGGATCTACAATGAGCAGTTCTTC. This chain uses TRBV6-1 with TRBJ2-1; 7 bases are shared with TRBD2. Germline V CDR1 and CDR2: MNHNS, SASEGT. After removal of 6 bases from V and 3 bases from J, the junction contained 8 bases not matched to a gene. This CDR3 is 15 amino acids long.

This clonotype was detected only a few times. This chain links TRBV11-2 with TRBJ2-1; tentatively, D is TRBD1 or TRBD2 (6 bases each). This CDR3 contains 16 residues. The germline V gene encodes CDR1 SGHAT and CDR2 FQNNGV. V lost 4 bases and J 5 bases, leaving 18 bases between the germline ends. CDR3 sequence reads: CASSSGRQGRNNEQFF. The CDR3 DNA follows: TGTGCCAGCAGCTCGGGAAGGCAGGGGAGGAACAATGAGCAGTTCTTC.

The J gene is TRBJ1-3, the V gene TRBV30, with D uncertain. Germline CDR1 is GTSNPN and CDR2 is SVGIG (reference sequence). Trimming took 3 bases from V and 2 from J, leaving 17 bases between them. This CDR3 has 16 residues. The CDR3 nucleotides are TGTGCCTGGAGGACTCGGGCCTTTCCTACTGGAAACACCATATATTTT. It translates to CAWRTRAFPTGNTIYF.

This clonotype has a handful of counts. This sequence joins TRBV4-3 and TRBJ1-1, with TRBD1 as a possible D gene (5 bases). CDR3 length equals 15 residues. V was shortened by 0 bases and J by 4 bases, with 12 bases between the two germline ends. Germline V gives CDR1 LGHNA, CDR2 YSLEER. The DNA of the CDR3 is TGCGCCAGCAGCCAAGATCTCAGGAGGGGCACTGAAGCTTTCTTT. It yields the protein CASSQDLRRGTEAFF.

This clonotype has just a few counts. In DNA form, the CDR3 reads TGTGCCAGCAGTTACTCGAGGTTAAGCTCCTACGAGCAGTACTTC. This gives the protein CASSYSRLSSYEQYF. The J gene is TRBJ2-7, the V gene TRBV6-5, with no clear D. The CDR3 loop spans 15 amino acids. V was cut by 0 bases and J by 0 bases, with 9 bases left in between. Germline V gives CDR1 MNHEY, CDR2 SVGAGI.

In its sample, this clonotype was seen many times. The V gene is TRBV7-9, the J gene TRBJ2-1; D ambiguous. CDR1 and CDR2 (germline): SEHNR, FQNEAQ (reference sequence). CDR3 length equals 13 residues. The ends were cut back, 4 bases at V and 6 bases at J, with 10 bases in the middle. CDR3 protein: CASSYRGRNEQFF. The DNA of the CDR3 is TGTGCCAGCAGCTACCGAGGCCGCAATGAGCAGTTCTTC.

This clonotype was counted between two and nine times. The chain joins TRBV28 to TRBJ1-5, with TRBD1 as a possible D gene (6 bases). V lost 8 bases and J 3 bases, leaving 8 bases between the germline ends. Germline lookup yields CDR1 MDHEN and CDR2 SYDVKM. This CDR3 contains 12 residues. This CDR3 reads CASGGPNQPQHF. For the CDR3, the DNA is TGTGCCAGCGGGGGGCCCAATCAGCCCCAGCATTTT.

This clonotype was recorded a few times. The chain employs TRBV6-5 and TRBJ2-3, with D possibly being TRBD2 (6 bases). The CDR3 consists of 17 residues. The ends were cut back, 0 bases at V and 2 bases at J, with 15 bases in the middle. Germline CDR1 and CDR2: MNHEY and SVGAGI. In DNA, the CDR3 is TGTGCCAGCAGTTACTCGAGCGCCGGGACTTCCACAGATACGCAGTATTTT. Translated: CASSYSSAGTSTDTQYF.

The chain couples TRBV7-3 to TRBJ2-1; TRBD2 aligns across 12 bases. CDR3 length: 15 residues. Germline lookup yields CDR1 SGHTA and CDR2 FQGTGA. The V segment lost 5 bases and the J segment 6 bases; nucleotides outside the gene matches: 5. The CDR3 is CASSPSGGVFNEQFF. CDR3 sequence (DNA): TGTGCCAGCAGCCCTAGCGGGGGGGTATTCAATGAGCAGTTCTTC.

This clonotype was seen many times. J is TRBJ2-7 and V is TRBV7-9; D is uncertain. V lost 8 bases, J lost 0 bases, and 5 bases lay in between. This CDR3 spans 11 amino acids. Germline-derived CDR1 and CDR2 are SEHNR and FQNEAQ (reference sequence). The CDR3 sequence: CASGYSYEQYF. CDR3 bases: TGTGCCAGCGGTTACTCCTACGAGCAGTACTTC.

The sample holds a few counts of this clonotype. The chain recombines TRBV28 with TRBJ1-1, with a weak D call TRBD1 (5 bases). CDR1 MDHEN and CDR2 SYDVKM come from the germline V gene. V was clipped by 2 bases and J by 11 bases, with 9 bases between them. The CDR3 spans 11 residues. The CDR3 here is CASSLTGGAFF. The CDR3 region has the DNA TGTGCCAGCAGTTTAACAGGAGGGGCTTTCTTT.